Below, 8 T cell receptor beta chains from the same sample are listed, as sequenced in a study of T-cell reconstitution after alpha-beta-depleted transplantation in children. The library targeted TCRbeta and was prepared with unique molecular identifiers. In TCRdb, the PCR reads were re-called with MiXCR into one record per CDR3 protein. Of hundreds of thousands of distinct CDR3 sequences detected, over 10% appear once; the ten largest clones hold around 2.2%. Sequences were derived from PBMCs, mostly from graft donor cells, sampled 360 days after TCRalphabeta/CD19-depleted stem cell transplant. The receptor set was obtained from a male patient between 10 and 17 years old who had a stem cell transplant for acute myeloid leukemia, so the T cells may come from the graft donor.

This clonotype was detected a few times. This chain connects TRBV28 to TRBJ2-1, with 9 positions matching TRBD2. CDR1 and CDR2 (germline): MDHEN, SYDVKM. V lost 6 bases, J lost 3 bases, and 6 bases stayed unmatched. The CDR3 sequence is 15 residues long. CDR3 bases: TGTGCCAGCAGCCCTAGCGGGACCCTCTACAATGAGCAGTTCTTC. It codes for CASSPSGTLYNEQFF.

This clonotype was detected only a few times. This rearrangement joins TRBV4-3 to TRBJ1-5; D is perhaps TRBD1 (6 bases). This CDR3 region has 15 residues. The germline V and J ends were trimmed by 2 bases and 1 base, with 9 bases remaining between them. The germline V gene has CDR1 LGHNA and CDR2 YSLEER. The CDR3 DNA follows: TGCGCCAGCAGCCAAACGCAGGGGAGCAATCAGCCCCAGCATTTT. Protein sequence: CASSQTQGSNQPQHF.

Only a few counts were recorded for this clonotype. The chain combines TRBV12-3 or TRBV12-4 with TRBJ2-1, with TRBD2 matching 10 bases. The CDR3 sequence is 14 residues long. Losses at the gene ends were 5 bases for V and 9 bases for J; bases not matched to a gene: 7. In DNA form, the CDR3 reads TGTGCCAGCAGTCCGGGACTAGCGCGAGGTGAGCAGTTCTTC. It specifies CASSPGLARGEQFF.

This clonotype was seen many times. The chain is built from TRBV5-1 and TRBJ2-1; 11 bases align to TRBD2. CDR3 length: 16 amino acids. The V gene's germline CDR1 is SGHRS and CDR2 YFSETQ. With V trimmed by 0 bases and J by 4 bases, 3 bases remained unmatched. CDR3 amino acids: CASSLAGTSGYNEQFF. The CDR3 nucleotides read TGCGCCAGCAGCTTGGCCGGGACTAGCGGTTACAATGAGCAGTTCTTC.

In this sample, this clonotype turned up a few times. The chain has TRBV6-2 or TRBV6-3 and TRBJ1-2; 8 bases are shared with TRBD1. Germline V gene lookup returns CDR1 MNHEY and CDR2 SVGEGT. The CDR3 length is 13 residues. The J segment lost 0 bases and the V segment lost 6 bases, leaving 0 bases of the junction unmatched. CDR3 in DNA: TGTGCCAGCAGGGGACAGGCTAACTATGGCTACACCTTC. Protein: CASRGQANYGYTF.

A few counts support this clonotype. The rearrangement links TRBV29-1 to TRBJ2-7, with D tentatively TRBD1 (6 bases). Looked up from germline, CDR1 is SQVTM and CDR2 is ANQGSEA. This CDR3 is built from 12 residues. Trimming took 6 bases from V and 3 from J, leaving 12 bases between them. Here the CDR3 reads CSVGRGGYEQYF. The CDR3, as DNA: TGCAGCGTAGGACGAGGGGGCTACGAGCAGTACTTC.

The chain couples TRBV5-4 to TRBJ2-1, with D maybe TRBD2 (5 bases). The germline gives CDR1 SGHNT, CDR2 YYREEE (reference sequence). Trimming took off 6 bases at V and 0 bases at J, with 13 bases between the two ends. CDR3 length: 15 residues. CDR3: CASTNQRYSYNEQFF. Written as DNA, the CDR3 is TGTGCCAGCACCAACCAGCGGTACTCCTACAATGAGCAGTTCTTC.

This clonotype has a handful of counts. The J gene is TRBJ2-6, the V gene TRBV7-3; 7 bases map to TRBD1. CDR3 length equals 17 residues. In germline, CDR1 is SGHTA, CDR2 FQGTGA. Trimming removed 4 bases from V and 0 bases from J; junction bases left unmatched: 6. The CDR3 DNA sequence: TGTGCCAGCAGCTCCTCCGGGACAGCCTCTGGGGCCAACGTCCTGACTTTC. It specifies CASSSSGTASGANVLTF.